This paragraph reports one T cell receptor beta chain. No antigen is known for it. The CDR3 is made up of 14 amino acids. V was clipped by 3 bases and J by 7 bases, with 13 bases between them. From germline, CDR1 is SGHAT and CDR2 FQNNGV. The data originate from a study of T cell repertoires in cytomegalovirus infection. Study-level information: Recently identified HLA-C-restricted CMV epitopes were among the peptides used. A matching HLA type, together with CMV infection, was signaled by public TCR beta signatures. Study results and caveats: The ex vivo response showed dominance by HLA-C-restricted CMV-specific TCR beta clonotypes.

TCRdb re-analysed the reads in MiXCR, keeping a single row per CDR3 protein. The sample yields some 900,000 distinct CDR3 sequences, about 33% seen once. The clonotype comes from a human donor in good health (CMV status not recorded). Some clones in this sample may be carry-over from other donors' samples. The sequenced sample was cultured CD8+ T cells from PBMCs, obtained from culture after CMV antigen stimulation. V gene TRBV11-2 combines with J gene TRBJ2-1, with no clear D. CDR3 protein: CASSLGRSGNEQFF. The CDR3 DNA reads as TGTGCCAGCAGCTTGGGCCGTTCTGGTAATGAGCAGTTCTTC.